The rows below give T cell receptor beta chains drawn from one sample of a study of regulatory T cells in long-lasting Graves disease. TCRdb ran MiXCR on the multiplex PCR reads and lists one entry per CDR3 protein. The sample has about 450,000 distinct CDR3 sequences; approximately 14% are singletons. This sample was shared with a second study, whose subject was T cells in Graves' hyperthyroidism and ophthalmopathy.

The material sequenced was peripheral blood mononuclear cells (PBMCs), taken at new diagnosis, from a patient treated with antithyroid drugs. The receptors shown here come from a woman between 45 and 60 years old with Graves disease. Both conserved end residues are part of each CDR3.

TRBV25-1 | CASARQDRYEQYF
TRBV7-6 | CASSDLRGPNTGELFF
TRBV6-1 | CASSGLSANSPLHF
TRBV20-1 | CSARDPGANQPQHF
TRBV11-2 | CASGREVAGELFF
TRBV30 | CARTEGGDEQFF
TRBV20-1 | CSADRTGGETQYF
TRBV27 | CASKSSGSPPDTQYF
TRBV18 | CASSPLPREGNTDTQYF
TRBV24-1 | CATSDYNRGQGAHEQFF
TRBV5-1 | CASSLAILRDSPKENIQYF
TRBV28 | CASSFSDRVNQPQHF
TRBV28 | CASSLLAGLSYEQYF
TRBV2 | CASDPYGTPVGYTF
TRBV3-1 | CASSQDVAGVRETQYF
TRBV10-3 | CAISHRDSTSYEQYF
TRBV5-1 | CASSSPLAGGMNEQFF
TRBV4-1 | CASSQGHTTGNTIYF
TRBV27 | CASSQTGTDYSNQPQHF
TRBV11-3 | CASSPFTQGKGNEQFF
TRBV24-1 | CATSDTLSGDSGTGELFF
TRBV20-1 | CSAPSGRLKETQYF
TRBV7-2 | CASSSTPTDTQYF
TRBV2 | CASSRGDAGELFF
TRBV11-2 | CASSYSGQDGDTQYF
TRBV5-1 | CASSFALESETQYF
TRBV12-3/TRBV12-4 | CASSRDRVIADTQYF
TRBV12-3/TRBV12-4 | CASSSLAGYYNEQFF
TRBV3-1 | CASSYNRRTGTGNTIYF
TRBV4-1 | CASAPGQGASGELFF
TRBV6-1 | CASSTVTGLAFF
TRBV7-6 | CASSKDRARSTEAFF